This TCR beta chain was recorded in a study of cytomegalovirus exposure and HLA in healthy donors. Whole-study results and caveats: Beyond CMV serostatus, there was no information to go on about immune exposure. Previously analyzed data showed that most TCR beta V segments were productive at a frequency of about 87% or about 30%. Analyzed later, association rates of TCRs varied across HLA loci, with DRB1 most and HLA-C fewest.

The PCR employed 60 Vbeta primers together with 13 Jbeta primers. TCRdb's copy holds only in-frame clones and misses some; the assay was immunoSEQ multiplex PCR. The repertoire holds some 170,000 clones, with approximately 80% as singletons. Points on this clone: Its specificity is not known.

This CDR3 contains 15 residues. Between the trimmed V and J ends, which lost 3 bases and 5 bases, there was a span of 13 bases. Germline CDR1 SGHAT, CDR2 FQNNGV. The material sequenced was PBMCs. The clonotype comes from a woman under 40 in good health and CMV-seropositive. This chain joins TRBV11-2 and TRBJ2-2; maybe TRBD1 (6 bases). The CDR3 nucleotides are TGTGCCAGCAGCTTGGCTCGTACAGGGACCGGGGAGCTGTTTTTT. This encodes CASSLARTGTGELFF.